Listed below are T cell receptor beta chains from one sample, sequenced in a study of CD8+ T cells in alopecia areata. The repertoire was sequenced with immunoSEQ multiplex PCR; TCRdb's copy has only in-frame clones and lacks some. The data hold about 120,000 clones, with 40% to 55% observed a single time. The sequencing input was NKG2D-low CD8+ T cells sorted from blood. These receptors came from a human donor with alopecia areata. Both conserved end residues are part of each CDR3. A D gene is named only where the DNA matches it firmly. Size tells how often a clone was seen (once, few, many) or the class of an expanded clone, and some rows leave it out.

D	V	J	size	DNA	CDR3
.	TRBV29-1	TRBJ2-7	few	TGCAGCGTTGAAGCAGGCTCCTACGAGCAGTACTTC	CSVEAGSYEQYF
TRBD2	TRBV4-1	TRBJ2-5	few	TGCGCCAGCAGCCATCCGGGACTAGAAGAGACCCAGTACTTC	CASSHPGLEETQYF
TRBD2	TRBV29-1	TRBJ2-7	.	TGCAGCGTTCTCAGCGGGAGGGCCGAGCAGTACTTC	CSVLSGRAEQYF
.	TRBV29-1	TRBJ1-2	.	TGCAGCGTTGAAGGGACAGTGCACTATGGCTACACCTTC	CSVEGTVHYGYTF
TRBD2	TRBV27	TRBJ2-3	once	TGTGCCAGCAGCAGACTAGCGGGAGGGCCTGATACGCAGTATTTT	CASSRLAGGPDTQYF
.	TRBV20-1	TRBJ2-7	.	TGCAGTGCTAGTATGAACTCGGAGCAGTACTTC	CSASMNSEQYF
.	TRBV29-1	TRBJ1-1	once	TGCAGCGTTGACTCTTCCACCCAGGACGCTGAAGCTTTCTTT	CSVDSSTQDAEAFF
.	TRBV27	TRBJ2-5	.	TGTGCCAGCAGTTCACACCGGCGGGGCTTGGAGACCCAGTACTTC	CASSSHRRGLETQYF
TRBD1	TRBV5-1	TRBJ2-7	.	TGCGCCAGCAGCTTCGGGACAGGGGTATACGAGCAGTACTTC	CASSFGTGVYEQYF
.	TRBV5-6	TRBJ2-1	.	TGTGCCAGCAGCATTGCCCACAATGAGCAGTTCTTC	CASSIAHNEQFF
TRBD1	TRBV29-1	TRBJ2-1	few	TGCAGCGTTCTCTCGTCGGGGCAGGGGGTTTATGAGCAGTTCTTC	CSVLSSGQGVYEQFF
.	TRBV28	TRBJ2-7	few	TGTGCCAGCAGCCTAAGGCAGGAGACCTACGAGCAGTACTTC	CASSLRQETYEQYF
.	TRBV29-1	TRBJ1-5	few	TGCAGCGTTGTTTCAGGGAGCAATCAGCCCCAGCATTTT	CSVVSGSNQPQHF
TRBD2	TRBV5-6	TRBJ2-7	.	TGTGCCAGCAGCTTGGGCGGGGGGTACGAGCAGTACTTC	CASSLGGGYEQYF
TRBD1	TRBV30	TRBJ2-3	.	TGTGCCTGGAGTGTAGGGCAGGGGGCAGATACGCAGTATTTT	CAWSVGQGADTQYF
.	TRBV27	TRBJ2-5	.	TGTGCCAGCAGTGGGGTCCGGGGTTTAAAAGAGACCCAGTACTTC	CASSGVRGLKETQYF
.	TRBV29-1	TRBJ2-3	.	TGCAGCGTTGAACCAGGCACAGATACGCAGTATTTT	CSVEPGTDTQYF
.	TRBV30	TRBJ2-2	.	TGTGCCTGGGGATGGACTGCCGGGGAGCTGTTTTTT	CAWGWTAGELFF
TRBD1	TRBV5-6	TRBJ2-5	.	TGTGCCAGCAGCCCCGGGACAGGGGGGGAGACCCAGTACTTC	CASSPGTGGETQYF
.	TRBV7-9	TRBJ2-1	.	TGTGCCAGCAGCTTAGCGACAGGTTACAATGAGCAGTTCTTC	CASSLATGYNEQFF
.	TRBV9	TRBJ2-2	.	TGTGCCAGCAGCAAGGGGAACACCGGGGAGCTGTTTTTT	CASSKGNTGELFF
.	TRBV29-1	TRBJ2-3	few	TGCAGCGTTCAGGGGACTAGCACAGATACGCAGTATTTT	CSVQGTSTDTQYF
.	TRBV29-1	TRBJ2-7	few	TGCAGCGTTGAAGATCAGAACGAGCAGTACTTC	CSVEDQNEQYF
.	TRBV29-1	TRBJ2-5	.	TGCAGCGCCCTAATGGACCCCTCCGGGGAGACCCAGTACTTC	CSALMDPSGETQYF
.	TRBV29-1	TRBJ2-5	.	TGCAGCGTTGAAGAGGGAGAGACCCAGTACTTC	CSVEEGETQYF
.	TRBV9	TRBJ1-1	.	TGTGCCAGCAGCCCCGATGTAGGAGCTTTCTTT	CASSPDVGAFF
.	TRBV14	TRBJ1-6	.	TGTGCCAGCAGCCAATTCAGAGGCTCACCCCTCCACTTT	CASSQFRGSPLHF
.	TRBV10-3	TRBJ2-7	.	TGTGCCATCAGTCGGGACGGAGCCTACGAGCAGTACTTC	CAISRDGAYEQYF
.	TRBV29-1	TRBJ2-7	.	TGCAGCGTTGATAGCAGGGACGAGCAGTACTTC	CSVDSRDEQYF